This entry describes one T cell receptor beta chain. What it binds is not known. The sample comes from a study of cytomegalovirus exposure and HLA in healthy donors. Study results and limitations: HLA alleles showed associations with approximately 15,000 TCR beta sequences in a later analysis, at a 0.05 false discovery rate.

The primer mix had 60 Vbeta and 13 Jbeta primers. In the original processing: In a later analysis, around 87 million unique TCR beta chains included roughly 11 million shared by two or more donors. Only in-frame clones appear in the TCRdb table, and some are missing; sequencing was by immunoSEQ multiplex PCR. The V and J calls and the clone size are those of that table, but D and trimming were determined from the DNA. This sample has approximately 89,000 clones; approximately 65% occur once, and the top ten carry about 5%. Germline CDR1 SGHAT, CDR2 FQNNGV. CDR3 size: 15 residues. V shed 1 base and J 1 base; nucleotides not matched to a gene: 0.

The sequencing sample was made of PBMCs. This sequence originates from a woman between 25 and 40 years old in good health and CMV-seropositive. This chain links TRBV11-2 with TRBJ2-3; 9 bases line up with TRBD1. The CDR3: CASSLGTGGTDTQYF. The CDR3 bases are TGTGCCAGCAGCTTAGGGACAGGGGGCACAGATACGCAGTATTTT.